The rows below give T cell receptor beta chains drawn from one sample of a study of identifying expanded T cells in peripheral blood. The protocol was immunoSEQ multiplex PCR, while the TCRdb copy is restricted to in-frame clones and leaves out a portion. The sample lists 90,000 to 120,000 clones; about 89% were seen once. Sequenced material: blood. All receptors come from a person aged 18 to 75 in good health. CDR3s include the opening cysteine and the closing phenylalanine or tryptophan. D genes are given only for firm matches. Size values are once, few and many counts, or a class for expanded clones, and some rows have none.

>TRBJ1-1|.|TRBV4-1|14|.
TGCGCCAGCAGCCAGGGGGGAAGACAGCTTGAAGCTTTCTTT
CASSQGGRQLEAFF
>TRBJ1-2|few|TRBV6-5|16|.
TGTGCCAGCAGTTCCCCTGCTAGGCGGGAGGGGTATGGCTACACCTTC
CASSSPARREGYGYTF
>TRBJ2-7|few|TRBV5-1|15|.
TGCGCCAGCAGCTGGGGGGCCGGGGGGTCCTACGAGCAGTACTTC
CASSWGAGGSYEQYF
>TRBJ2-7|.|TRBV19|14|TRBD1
TGTGCCAGTAGTACCTCGGGACAGCTTTACGAGCAGTACTTC
CASSTSGQLYEQYF
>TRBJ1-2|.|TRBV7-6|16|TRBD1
TGTGCCAGCAGCTTAGGTCGGGACAGGGTCCCTGATGGCTACACCTTC
CASSLGRDRVPDGYTF
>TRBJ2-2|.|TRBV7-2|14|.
TGTGCCAGCAGCTGGCAGCGGAACACCGGGGAGCTGTTTTTT
CASSWQRNTGELFF
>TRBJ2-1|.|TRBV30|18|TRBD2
TGTGCCTGGAGTGTACGGGGAGCGGGGGCCCTCTCCTACAATGAGCAGTTCTTC
CAWSVRGAGALSYNEQFF
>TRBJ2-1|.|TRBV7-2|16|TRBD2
TGTGCCAGCAGCTTGACTAGCGGGAACGAATACAATGAGCAGTTCTTC
CASSLTSGNEYNEQFF
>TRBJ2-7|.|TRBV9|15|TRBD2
TGTGCCAGCAGCGCTTCGGGGGGGAGCTCCTACGAGCAGTACTTC
CASSASGGSSYEQYF
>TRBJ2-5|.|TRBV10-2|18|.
TGCGCCAGCAGTGAGTTGGTGTCTTTGGGGGGTTACCAAGAGACCCAGTACTTC
CASSELVSLGGYQETQYF
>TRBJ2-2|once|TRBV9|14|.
TGTGCCAGCAGCGCTCGGGTTTACACCGGGGAGCTGTTTTTT
CASSARVYTGELFF
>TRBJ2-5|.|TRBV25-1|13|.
TGTGCCAGCAGTGAGGGACCCCAAGAGACCCAGTACTTC
CASSEGPQETQYF
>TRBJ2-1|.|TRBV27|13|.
TGTGCCAGCAGACACCAGGGGATGAGTGAGCAGTTCTTC
CASRHQGMSEQFF
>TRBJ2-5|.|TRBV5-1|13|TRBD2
TGCGCCAGCCAACTAGCGGGGGTAGGGACCCAGTACTTC
CASQLAGVGTQYF
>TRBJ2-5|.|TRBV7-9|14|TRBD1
TGTGCCAGCAGCCTCGGGACAGTGAAGGATGAGCAGTACTTC
CASSLGTVKDEQYF
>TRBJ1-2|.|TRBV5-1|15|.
TGCGCCAGCAGCTTGACCAGGGAAAGGGGCTATGGCTACACCTTC
CASSLTRERGYGYTF
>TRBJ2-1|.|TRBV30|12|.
TGTGCCTGGGGTCCTGACACTCTCTTGCAGTTCTTC
CAWGPDTLLQFF
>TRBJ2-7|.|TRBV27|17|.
TGTGCCAGCAGTTTACGGAGGGAACCCACCTCCTCCTACGAGCAGTACTTC
CASSLRREPTSSYEQYF
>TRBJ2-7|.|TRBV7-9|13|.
TGTGCCAGCAGCAGGACGGAAGGCTACGAGCAGTACTTC
CASSRTEGYEQYF
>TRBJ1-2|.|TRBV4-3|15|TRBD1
TGCGCCAGCAGCCAAGGACTAGACAGGGGGTTTGGCTACACCTTC
CASSQGLDRGFGYTF
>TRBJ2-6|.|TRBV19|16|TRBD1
TGTGCCAGTAGTATTAGGGGGCTCTCTGGGGCCAACGTCCTGACTTTC
CASSIRGLSGANVLTF
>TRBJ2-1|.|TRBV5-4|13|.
TGTGCCAGCAGCTGGGGAACCTACAATGAGCAGTTCTTC
CASSWGTYNEQFF
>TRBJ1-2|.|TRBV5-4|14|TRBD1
TGTGCCAGCAGCTTGGAGGGACAGGGACGTGGCTACACCTTC
CASSLEGQGRGYTF
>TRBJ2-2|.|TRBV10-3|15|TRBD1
TGTGCCATCAGACCGGGACAGGGGTCCGCCGGGGAGCTGTTTTTT
CAIRPGQGSAGELFF
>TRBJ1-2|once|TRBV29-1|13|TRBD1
TGCAGCGTTGCAGGGGGCGCGGACTATGGCTACACCTTC
CSVAGGADYGYTF
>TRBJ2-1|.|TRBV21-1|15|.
TGTGCCAGCGGGTTCAAGGGGAGCTCCTACAATGAGCAGTTCTTC
CASGFKGSSYNEQFF
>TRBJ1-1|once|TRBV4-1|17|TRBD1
TGCGCCAGCAGCCAAGTTAACAGGGGAGTGTGGAACACTGAAGCTTTCTTT
CASSQVNRGVWNTEAFF
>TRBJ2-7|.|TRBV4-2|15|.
TGTGCCAGCAGCCAAGATCCATGGGGGGACTACGAGCAGTACTTC
CASSQDPWGDYEQYF
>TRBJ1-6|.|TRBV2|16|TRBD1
TGTGCCAGCAGAACCCCGGGACAGGGGGAAAATTCACCCCTCCACTTT
CASRTPGQGENSPLHF
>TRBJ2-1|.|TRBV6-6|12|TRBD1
TGTGCCAGCAGTCCCGGGGACAGGGGACTGTTCTTC
CASSPGDRGLFF
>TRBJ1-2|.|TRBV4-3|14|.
TGCGCCAGCAGCCAAGAGACGAGAGGGTATGGCTACACCTTC
CASSQETRGYGYTF
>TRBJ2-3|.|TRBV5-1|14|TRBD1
TGCGCCAGCAGCCCACAGGGGGACACAGATACGCAGTATTTT
CASSPQGDTDTQYF
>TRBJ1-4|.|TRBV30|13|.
TGTGCCTGGGGTTCGGACTCCAATGAAAAACTGTTTTTT
CAWGSDSNEKLFF
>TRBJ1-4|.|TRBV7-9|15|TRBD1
TGTGCCAGCAGCTCCACAGGGGGCGGAAGTGAAAAACTGTTTTTT
CASSSTGGGSEKLFF
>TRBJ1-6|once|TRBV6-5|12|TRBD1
TGTGCCAGCAGTTACAAGGGGGCGAGCCTCCACTTT
CASSYKGASLHF
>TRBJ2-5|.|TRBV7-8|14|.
TGTGCCAGCAGCTTAATGCCAGGCCAAGAGACCCAGTACTTC
CASSLMPGQETQYF
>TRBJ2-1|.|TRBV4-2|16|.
TGTGCCAGCAGCCAAGCGACGGGGGCCCTATACAATGAGCAGTTCTTC
CASSQATGALYNEQFF
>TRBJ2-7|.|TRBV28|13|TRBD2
TGTGCCAGCAGTTCTAACGGGAGGGGGTTGCAATACTTC
CASSSNGRGLQYF
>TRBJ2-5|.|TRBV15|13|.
TGTGCCACCAGCAGAGATCGTTCGAGGGTCCAGTACTTC
CATSRDRSRVQYF
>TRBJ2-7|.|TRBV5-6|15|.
TGTGCCAGCAGCTCAAGAATGTCCCTTTCCTACGAGCAGTACTTC
CASSSRMSLSYEQYF
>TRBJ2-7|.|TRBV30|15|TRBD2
TGTGCCTGGAGCTCTGAGGGCCCGGGAGGTTCCGAGCAGTACTTC
CAWSSEGPGGSEQYF
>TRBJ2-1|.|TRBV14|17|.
TGTGCCAGCAGCCAAGGGTTCGGTGGGGGGGGCCGAAATGAGCAGTTCTTC
CASSQGFGGGGRNEQFF
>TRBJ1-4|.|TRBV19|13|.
TGTGCCAGTAGTGTCACCGCTAGTAGGGAACTGTTTTTT
CASSVTASRELFF
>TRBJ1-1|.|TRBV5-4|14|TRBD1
TGTGCCAGCAGCCATCGACAGGGGTTAACTGAAGCTTTCTTT
CASSHRQGLTEAFF
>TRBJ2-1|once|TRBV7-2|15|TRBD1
TGTGCCAGCAGCCTGGGGCAGGGGGCCTACAATGAGCAGTTCTTC
CASSLGQGAYNEQFF
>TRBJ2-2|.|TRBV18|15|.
TGTGCCAGCTCACCATTGTCTGGGAACACCGGGGAGCTGTTTTTT
CASSPLSGNTGELFF
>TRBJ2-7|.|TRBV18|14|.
TGTGCCAGCTGTCTGGGGGGCCGAGGCTACGAGCAGTACTTC
CASCLGGRGYEQYF
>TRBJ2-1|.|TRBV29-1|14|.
TGCAGCGCCGGCCGAGGCCCGGCGGGCAATGAGCAGTTCTTC
CSAGRGPAGNEQFF
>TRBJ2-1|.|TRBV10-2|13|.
TGCGCCAGCAGTGTTTTGACAGGCCCAGTCAAGTTCTTC
CASSVLTGPVKFF
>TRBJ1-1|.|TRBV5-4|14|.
TGTGCCAGCAGCCGCCCACAGGGTGGGGCTGAAGCTTTCTTT
CASSRPQGGAEAFF
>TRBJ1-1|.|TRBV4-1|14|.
TGCGCCAGCAGCCGGAACAGGGCCGCCACTGAAGCTTTCTTT
CASSRNRAATEAFF
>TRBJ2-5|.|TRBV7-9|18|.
TGTGCCAGCAGCAGGGTTGCAGTCACCCTGGGGTACCAAGAGACCCAGTACTTC
CASSRVAVTLGYQETQYF
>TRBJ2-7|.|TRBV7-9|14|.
TGTGCCAGCAGCTTAGACCCCCGTTCCTACGAGCAGTACTTC
CASSLDPRSYEQYF